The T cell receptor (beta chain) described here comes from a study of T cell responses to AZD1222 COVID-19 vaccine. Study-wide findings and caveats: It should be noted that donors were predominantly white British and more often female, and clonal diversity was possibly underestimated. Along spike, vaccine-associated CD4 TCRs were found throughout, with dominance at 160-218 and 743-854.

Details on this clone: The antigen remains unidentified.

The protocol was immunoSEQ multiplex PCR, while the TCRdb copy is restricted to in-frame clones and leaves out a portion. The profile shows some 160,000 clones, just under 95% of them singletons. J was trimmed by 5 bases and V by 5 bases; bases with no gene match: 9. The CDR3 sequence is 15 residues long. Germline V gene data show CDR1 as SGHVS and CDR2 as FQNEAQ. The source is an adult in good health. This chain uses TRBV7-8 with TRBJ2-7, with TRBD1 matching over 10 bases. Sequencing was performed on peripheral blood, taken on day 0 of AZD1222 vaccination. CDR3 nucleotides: TGTGCCAGCAGCAAATACCGGGACAGGGGCCACGAGCAGTACTTC. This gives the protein CASSKYRDRGHEQYF. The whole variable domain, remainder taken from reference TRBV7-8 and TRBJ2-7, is GAGVSQSPRYKVAKRGQDVALRCDPISGHVSLFWYQQALGQGPEFLTYFQNEAQLDKSGLPSDRFFAERPEGSVSTLKIQRTQQEDSAVYLCASSKYRDRGHEQYFGPGTRLTVT.